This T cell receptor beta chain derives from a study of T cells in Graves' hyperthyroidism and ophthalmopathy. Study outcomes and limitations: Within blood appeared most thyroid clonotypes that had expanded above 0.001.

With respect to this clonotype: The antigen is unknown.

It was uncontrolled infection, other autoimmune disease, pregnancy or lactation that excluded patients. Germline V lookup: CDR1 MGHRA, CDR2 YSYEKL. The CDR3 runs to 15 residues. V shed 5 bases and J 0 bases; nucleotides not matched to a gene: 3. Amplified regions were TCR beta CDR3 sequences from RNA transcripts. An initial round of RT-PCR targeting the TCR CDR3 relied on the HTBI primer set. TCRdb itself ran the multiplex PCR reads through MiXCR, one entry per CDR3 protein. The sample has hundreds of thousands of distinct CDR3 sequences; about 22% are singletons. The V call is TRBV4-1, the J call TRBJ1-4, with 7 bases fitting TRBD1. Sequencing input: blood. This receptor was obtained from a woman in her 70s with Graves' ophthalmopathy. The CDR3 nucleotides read TGCGCCAGCAGCGCGCAGGGGGCAACTAATGAAAAACTGTTTTTT. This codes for CASSAQGATNEKLFF.